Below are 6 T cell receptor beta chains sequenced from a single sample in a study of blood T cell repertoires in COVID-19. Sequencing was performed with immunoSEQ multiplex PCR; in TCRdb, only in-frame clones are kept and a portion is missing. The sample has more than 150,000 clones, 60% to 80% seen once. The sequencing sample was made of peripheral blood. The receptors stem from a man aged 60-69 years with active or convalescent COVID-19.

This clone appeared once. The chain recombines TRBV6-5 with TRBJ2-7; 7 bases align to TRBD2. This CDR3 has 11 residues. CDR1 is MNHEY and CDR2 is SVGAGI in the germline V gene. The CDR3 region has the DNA TGTGAGGGAGGGAGGGATGACGAGCAGTACTTC. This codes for CEGGRDDEQYF.

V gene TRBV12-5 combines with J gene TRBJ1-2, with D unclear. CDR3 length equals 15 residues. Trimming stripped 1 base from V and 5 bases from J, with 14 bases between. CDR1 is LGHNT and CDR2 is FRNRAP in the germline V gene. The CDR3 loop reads CASGLGENYLYGYTF. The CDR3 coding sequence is TGTGCTAGTGGTTTGGGAGAAAACTACCTATATGGCTACACCTTC.

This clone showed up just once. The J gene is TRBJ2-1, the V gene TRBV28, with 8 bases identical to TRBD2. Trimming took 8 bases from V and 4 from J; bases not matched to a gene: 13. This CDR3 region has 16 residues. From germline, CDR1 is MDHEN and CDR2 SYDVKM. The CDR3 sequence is CASHGNGLASYNEQFF. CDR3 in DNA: TGTGCCAGCCACGGGAATGGACTAGCATCATACAATGAGCAGTTCTTC.

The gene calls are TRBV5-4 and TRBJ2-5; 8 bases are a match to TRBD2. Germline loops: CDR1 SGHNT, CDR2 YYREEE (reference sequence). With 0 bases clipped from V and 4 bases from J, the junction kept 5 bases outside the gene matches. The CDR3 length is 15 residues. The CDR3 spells CASSLGAGAGETQYF. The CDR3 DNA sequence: TGTGCCAGCAGCTTGGGAGCGGGAGCCGGAGAGACCCAGTACTTC.

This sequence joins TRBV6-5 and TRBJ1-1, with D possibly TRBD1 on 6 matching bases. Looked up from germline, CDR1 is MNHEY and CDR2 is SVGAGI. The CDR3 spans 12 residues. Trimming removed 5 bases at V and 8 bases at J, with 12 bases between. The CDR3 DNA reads TGTGCCAGCAGTCCCACAGGGAGAGAAGCTTTCTTT. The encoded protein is CASSPTGREAFF.

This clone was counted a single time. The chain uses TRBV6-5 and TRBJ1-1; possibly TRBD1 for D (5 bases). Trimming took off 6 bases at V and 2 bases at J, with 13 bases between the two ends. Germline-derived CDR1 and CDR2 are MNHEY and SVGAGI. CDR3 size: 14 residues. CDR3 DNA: TGTGCCAGCAGACCTCGGAGGGGCAACACTGAAGCTTTCTTT. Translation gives CASRPRRGNTEAFF.